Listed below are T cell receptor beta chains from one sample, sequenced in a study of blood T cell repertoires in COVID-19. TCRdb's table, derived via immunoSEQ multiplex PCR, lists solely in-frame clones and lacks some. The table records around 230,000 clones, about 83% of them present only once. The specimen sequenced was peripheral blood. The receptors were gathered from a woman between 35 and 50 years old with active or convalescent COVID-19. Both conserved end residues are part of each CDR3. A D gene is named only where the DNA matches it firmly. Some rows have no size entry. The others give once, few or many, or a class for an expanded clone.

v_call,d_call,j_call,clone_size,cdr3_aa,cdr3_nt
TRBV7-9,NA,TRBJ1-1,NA,CASSLAGGTTEAFF,TGTGCCAGCAGCTTAGCAGGCGGGACCACTGAAGCTTTCTTT
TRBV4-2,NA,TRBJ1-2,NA,CASSQETGDISGYTF,TGTGCCAGCAGCCAAGAAACAGGCGACATCTCCGGCTACACCTTC
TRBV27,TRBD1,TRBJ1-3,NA,CASRRTGVNTIYF,TGTGCCAGTCGGAGGACAGGGGTCAACACCATATATTTT
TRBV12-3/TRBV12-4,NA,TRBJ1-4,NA,CASRSFGGEKLFF,TGTGCCAGCCGGTCGTTCGGGGGAGAAAAACTGTTTTTT
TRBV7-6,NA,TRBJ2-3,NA,CASSLKLGGRGADTQYF,TGTGCCAGCAGCCTCAAGCTTGGGGGCAGGGGTGCAGATACGCAGTATTTT
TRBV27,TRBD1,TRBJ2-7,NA,CASRWTGASYEQYF,TGTGCCAGCAGATGGACAGGGGCTTCCTACGAGCAGTACTTC
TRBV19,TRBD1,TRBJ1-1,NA,CASSIVGQGDTEAFF,TGTGCCAGTAGTATAGTCGGGCAGGGGGACACTGAAGCTTTCTTT
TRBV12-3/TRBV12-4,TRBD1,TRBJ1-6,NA,CASSRDSRSPLHF,TGTGCCAGCAGTCGGGACAGTAGGTCACCCCTCCACTTT
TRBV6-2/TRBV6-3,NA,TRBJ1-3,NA,CASSLNRAGVTIYF,TGTGCCAGCAGCCTGAACAGGGCTGGCGTCACCATATATTTT
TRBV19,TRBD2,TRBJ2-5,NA,CASRGRPGLAGGAETQYF,TGTGCCAGTAGGGGACGACCGGGACTAGCGGGAGGCGCAGAGACCCAGTACTTC
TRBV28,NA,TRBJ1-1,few,CASSFEMNTEAFF,TGTGCCAGCAGTTTCGAGATGAACACTGAAGCTTTCTTT
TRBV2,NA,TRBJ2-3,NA,CATTRTDTDTQYF,TGTGCCACCACTAGGACGGACACAGATACGCAGTATTTT
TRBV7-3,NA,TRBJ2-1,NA,CASSSRRDSKNEQFF,TGTGCCAGCAGCTCTCGCCGGGACTCTAAAAATGAGCAGTTCTTC
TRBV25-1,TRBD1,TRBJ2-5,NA,CASRTAGGSETQYF,TGTGCCAGCCGCACCGCAGGGGGTTCGGAGACCCAGTACTTC
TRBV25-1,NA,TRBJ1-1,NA,CASSGAGGKNTEAFF,TGTGCCAGCAGTGGAGCGGGAGGGAAGAACACTGAAGCTTTCTTT
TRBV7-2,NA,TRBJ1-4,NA,CASSLSGAGEKLFF,TGTGCCAGCAGCTTATCTGGGGCAGGTGAAAAACTGTTTTTT
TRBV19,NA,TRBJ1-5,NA,CASSIAQVGGGQPQHF,TGTGCCAGTAGTATTGCACAGGTCGGGGGAGGACAGCCCCAGCATTTT
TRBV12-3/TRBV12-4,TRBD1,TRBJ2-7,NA,CASSFFQGDEQYF,TGTGCCAGCAGTTTTTTCCAGGGGGACGAGCAGTACTTC
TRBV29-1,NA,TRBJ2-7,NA,CSVEGAGTSEYEQYF,TGCAGCGTTGAAGGGGCAGGGACTTCGGAATACGAGCAGTACTTC
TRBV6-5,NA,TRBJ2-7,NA,CASTGQGREQYF,TGTGCCAGCACCGGTCAGGGTCGCGAGCAGTACTTC
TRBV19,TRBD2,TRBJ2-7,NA,CASSPTPAGGPHEQYF,TGTGCCAGTAGTCCCACTCCAGCGGGAGGGCCCCACGAGCAGTACTTC
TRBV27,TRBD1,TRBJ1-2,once,CASSQGQGDGYTF,TGTGCCAGCAGTCAGGGACAGGGGGACGGCTACACCTTC